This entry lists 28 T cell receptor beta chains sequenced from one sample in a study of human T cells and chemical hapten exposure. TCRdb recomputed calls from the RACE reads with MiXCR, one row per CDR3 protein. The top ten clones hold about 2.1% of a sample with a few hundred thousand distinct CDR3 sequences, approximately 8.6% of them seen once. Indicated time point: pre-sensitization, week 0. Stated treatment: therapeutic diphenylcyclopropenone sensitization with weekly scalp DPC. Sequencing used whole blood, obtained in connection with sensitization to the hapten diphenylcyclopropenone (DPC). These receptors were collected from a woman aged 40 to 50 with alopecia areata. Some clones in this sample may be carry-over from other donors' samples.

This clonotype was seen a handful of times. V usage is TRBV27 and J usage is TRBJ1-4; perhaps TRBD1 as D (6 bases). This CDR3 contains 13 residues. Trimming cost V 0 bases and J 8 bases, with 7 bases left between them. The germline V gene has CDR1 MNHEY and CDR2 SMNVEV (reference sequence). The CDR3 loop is CASSLSRGEKLFF. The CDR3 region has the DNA TGTGCCAGCAGTTTATCTAGGGGGGAAAAACTGTTTTTT. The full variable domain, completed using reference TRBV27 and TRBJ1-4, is EAQVTQNPRYLITVTGKKLTVTCSQNMNHEYMSWYRQDPGLGLRQIYYSMNVEVTDKGDVPEGYKVSRKEKRNFPLILESPSPNQTSLYFCASSLSRGEKLFFGSGTQLSVL.

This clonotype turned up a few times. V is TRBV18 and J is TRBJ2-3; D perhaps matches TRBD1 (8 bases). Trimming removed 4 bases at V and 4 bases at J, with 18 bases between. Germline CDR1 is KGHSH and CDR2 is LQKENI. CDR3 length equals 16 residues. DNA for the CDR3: TGTGCCAGCTCACACCGGACAGGGAGGGTTGCAGATACGCAGTATTTT. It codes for CASSHRTGRVADTQYF.

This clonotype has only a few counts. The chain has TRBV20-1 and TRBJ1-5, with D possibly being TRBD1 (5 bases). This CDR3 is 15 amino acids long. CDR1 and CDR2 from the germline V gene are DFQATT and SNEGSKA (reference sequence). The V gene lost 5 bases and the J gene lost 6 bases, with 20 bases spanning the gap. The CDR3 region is CSADPGRVRGQPQHF. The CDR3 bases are TGCAGTGCTGACCCTGGGAGAGTGAGGGGTCAGCCCCAGCATTTT.

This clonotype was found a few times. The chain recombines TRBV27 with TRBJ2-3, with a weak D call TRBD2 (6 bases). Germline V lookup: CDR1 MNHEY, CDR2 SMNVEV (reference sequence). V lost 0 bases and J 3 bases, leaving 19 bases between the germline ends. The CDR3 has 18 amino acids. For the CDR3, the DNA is TGTGCCAGCAGTTTATCGAAGCTGACAATACGGGGGACAGATACGCAGTATTTT. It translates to CASSLSKLTIRGTDTQYF.

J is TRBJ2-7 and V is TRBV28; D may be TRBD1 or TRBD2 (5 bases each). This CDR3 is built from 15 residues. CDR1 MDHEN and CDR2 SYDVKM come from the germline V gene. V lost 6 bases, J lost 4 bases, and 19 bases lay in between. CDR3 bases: TGTGCCAGCAGCGGACTTGGGGGAGTGCGATACGAGCAGTACTTC. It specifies CASSGLGGVRYEQYF.

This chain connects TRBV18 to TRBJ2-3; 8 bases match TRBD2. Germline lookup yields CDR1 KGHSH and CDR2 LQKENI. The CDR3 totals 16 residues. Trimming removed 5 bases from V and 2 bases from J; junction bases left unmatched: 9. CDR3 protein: CASSTTGTSLTDTQYF. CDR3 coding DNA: TGTGCCAGCTCAACTACCGGGACTAGTCTCACAGATACGCAGTATTTT.

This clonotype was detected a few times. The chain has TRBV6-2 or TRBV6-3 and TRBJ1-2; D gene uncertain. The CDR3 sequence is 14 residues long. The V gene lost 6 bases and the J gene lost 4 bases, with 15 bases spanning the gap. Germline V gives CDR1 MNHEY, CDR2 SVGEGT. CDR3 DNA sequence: TGTGCCAGCAGCTTCGACTGGGTCGGCTATGGCTACACCTTC. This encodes CASSFDWVGYGYTF.

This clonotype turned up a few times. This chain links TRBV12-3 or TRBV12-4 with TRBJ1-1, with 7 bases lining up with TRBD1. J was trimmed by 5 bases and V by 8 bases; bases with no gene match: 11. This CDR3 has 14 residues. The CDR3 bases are TGTGCCAGCCACCCCCACAGGGGAAAAACTGAAGCTTTCTTT. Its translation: CASHPHRGKTEAFF.

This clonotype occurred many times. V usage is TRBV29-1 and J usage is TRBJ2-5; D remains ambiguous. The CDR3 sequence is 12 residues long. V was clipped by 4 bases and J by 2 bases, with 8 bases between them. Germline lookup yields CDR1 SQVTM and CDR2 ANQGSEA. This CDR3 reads CSVALGQETQYF. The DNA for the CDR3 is TGCAGCGTTGCCCTTGGGCAAGAGACCCAGTACTTC.

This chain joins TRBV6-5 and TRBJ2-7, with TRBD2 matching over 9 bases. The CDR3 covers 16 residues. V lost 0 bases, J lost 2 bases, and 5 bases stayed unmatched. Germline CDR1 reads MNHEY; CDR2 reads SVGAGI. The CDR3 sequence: CASSYSGSGSPYEQYF. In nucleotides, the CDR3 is TGTGCCAGCAGTTACTCGGGTAGCGGGAGCCCCTACGAGCAGTACTTC.

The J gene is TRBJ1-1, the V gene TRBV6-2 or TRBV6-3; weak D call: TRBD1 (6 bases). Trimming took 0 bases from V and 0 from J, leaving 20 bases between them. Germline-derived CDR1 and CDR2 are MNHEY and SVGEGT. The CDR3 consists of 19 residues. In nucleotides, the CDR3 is TGTGCCAGCAGTTACTCGTTGACAGGACAGCGATCCATGAACACTGAAGCTTTCTTT. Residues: CASSYSLTGQRSMNTEAFF.

CDR3 in DNA: TGTGCCAGCAGCTTAAGCACGGGGAGCTCTGGGGCCAACGTCCTGACTTTC. This gives the protein CASSLSTGSSGANVLTF. This sequence joins TRBV7-3 and TRBJ2-6; perhaps TRBD2 as D (5 bases). Per the germline V gene, CDR1 is SGHTA and CDR2 is FQGTGA. The CDR3 totals 17 residues. Trimming pared 1 base from V and 0 bases from J, leaving 10 bases between. Full variable domain (missing parts from reference TRBV7-3 and TRBJ2-6): GAGVSQTPSNKVTEKGKYVELRCDPISGHTALYWYRQSLGQGPEFLIYFQGTGAADDSGLPNDRFFAVRPEGSVSTLKIQRTERGDSAVYLCASSLSTGSSGANVLTFGAGSRLTVL.

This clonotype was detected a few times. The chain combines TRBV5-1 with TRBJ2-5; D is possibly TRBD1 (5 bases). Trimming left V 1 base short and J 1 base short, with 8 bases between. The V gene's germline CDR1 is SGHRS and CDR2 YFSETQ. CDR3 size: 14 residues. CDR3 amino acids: CASSLPQGQETQYF. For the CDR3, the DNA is TGCGCCAGCAGCTTGCCTCAGGGCCAAGAGACCCAGTACTTC.

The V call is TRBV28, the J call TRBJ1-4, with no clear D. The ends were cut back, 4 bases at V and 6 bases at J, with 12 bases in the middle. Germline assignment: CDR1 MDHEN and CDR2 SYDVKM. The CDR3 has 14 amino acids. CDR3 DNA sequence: TGTGCCAGCAGTTCGGGTCCACGGGATGAAAAACTGTTTTTT. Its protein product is CASSSGPRDEKLFF.

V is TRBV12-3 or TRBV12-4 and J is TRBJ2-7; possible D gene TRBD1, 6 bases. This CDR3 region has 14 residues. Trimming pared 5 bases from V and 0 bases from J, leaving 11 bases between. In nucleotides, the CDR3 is TGTGCCAGCAGTACTCAGGGGATCTCCTACGAGCAGTACTTC. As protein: CASSTQGISYEQYF.

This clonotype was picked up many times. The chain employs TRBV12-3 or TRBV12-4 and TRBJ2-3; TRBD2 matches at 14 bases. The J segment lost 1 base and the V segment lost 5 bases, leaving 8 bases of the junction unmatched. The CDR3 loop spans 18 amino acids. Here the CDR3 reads CASSPWTSGRMGTDTQYF. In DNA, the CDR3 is TGTGCCAGCAGTCCTTGGACTAGCGGGAGGATGGGCACAGATACGCAGTATTTT.

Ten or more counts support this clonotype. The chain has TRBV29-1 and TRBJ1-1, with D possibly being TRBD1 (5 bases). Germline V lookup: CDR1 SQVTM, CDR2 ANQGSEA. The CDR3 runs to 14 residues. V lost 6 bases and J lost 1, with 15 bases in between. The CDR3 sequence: CSVAQGLANTEAFF. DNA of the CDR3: TGCAGCGTAGCTCAGGGTTTGGCGAACACTGAAGCTTTCTTT.

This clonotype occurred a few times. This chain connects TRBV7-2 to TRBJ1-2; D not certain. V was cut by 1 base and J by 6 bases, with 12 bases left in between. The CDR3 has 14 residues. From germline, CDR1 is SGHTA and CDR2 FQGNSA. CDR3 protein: CASSLGTTGNGYTF. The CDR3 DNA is TGTGCCAGCAGCTTAGGGACTACCGGTAATGGCTACACCTTC.

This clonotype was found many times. The CDR3 coding sequence is TGTGCCAGCAGGGGGACAACCTACGAGCAGTACTTC. Translated: CASRGTTYEQYF. The chain employs TRBV2 and TRBJ2-7; tentatively, D is TRBD1 (6 bases). CDR1 and CDR2 from the germline V gene are SNHLY and FYNNEI. The CDR3 consists of 12 residues. V was shortened by 6 bases and J by 2 bases, with 8 bases between the two germline ends.

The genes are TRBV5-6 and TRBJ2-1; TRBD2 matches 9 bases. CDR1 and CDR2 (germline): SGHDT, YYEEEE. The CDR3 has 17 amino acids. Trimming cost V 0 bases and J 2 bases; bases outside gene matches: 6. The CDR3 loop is CASSLEGSGGPYNEQFF. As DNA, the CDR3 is TGTGCCAGCAGCTTGGAGGGTAGCGGGGGTCCCTACAATGAGCAGTTCTTC.

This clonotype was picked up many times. The CDR3 sequence is CASSFNWVSYEQYF. The CDR3 DNA reads as TGTGCCAGCAGTTTCAACTGGGTCTCCTACGAGCAGTACTTC. V is TRBV27 and J is TRBJ2-7; the D is unclear. V was clipped by 3 bases and J by 0 bases, with 9 bases between them. Germline loops: CDR1 MNHEY, CDR2 SMNVEV (reference sequence). CDR3 length equals 14 residues.

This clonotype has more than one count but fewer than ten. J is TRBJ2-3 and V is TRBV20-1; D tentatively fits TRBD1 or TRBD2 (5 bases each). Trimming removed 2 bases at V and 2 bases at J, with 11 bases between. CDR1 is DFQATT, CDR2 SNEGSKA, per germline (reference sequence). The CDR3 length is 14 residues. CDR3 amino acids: CSARLGVLTDTQYF. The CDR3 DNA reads TGCAGTGCTAGATTGGGGGTTCTCACAGATACGCAGTATTTT.

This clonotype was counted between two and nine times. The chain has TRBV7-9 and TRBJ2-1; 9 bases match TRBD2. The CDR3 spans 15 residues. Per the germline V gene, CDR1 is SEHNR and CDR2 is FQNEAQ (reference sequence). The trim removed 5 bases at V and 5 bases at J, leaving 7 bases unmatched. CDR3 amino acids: CASSPSGRTNNEQFF. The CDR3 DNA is TGTGCCAGCAGCCCAAGCGGGAGGACAAACAATGAGCAGTTCTTC.

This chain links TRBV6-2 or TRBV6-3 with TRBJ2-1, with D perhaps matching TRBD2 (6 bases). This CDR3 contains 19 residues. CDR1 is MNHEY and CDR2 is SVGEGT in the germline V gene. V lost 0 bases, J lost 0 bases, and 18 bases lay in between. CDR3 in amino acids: CASSYSAAGFYNSYNEQFF. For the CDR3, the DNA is TGTGCCAGCAGTTACTCCGCAGCGGGTTTTTATAACTCCTACAATGAGCAGTTCTTC.

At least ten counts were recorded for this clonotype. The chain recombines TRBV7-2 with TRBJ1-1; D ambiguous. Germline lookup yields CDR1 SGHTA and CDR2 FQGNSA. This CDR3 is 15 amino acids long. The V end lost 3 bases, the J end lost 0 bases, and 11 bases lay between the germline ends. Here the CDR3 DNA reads TGTGCCAGCAGCTTTACTCCGCGAATGAACACTGAAGCTTTCTTT. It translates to CASSFTPRMNTEAFF.

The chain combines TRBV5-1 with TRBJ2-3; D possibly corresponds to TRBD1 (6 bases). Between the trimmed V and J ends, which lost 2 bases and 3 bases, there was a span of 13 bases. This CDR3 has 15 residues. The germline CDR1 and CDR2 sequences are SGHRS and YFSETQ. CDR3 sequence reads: CASSFLQGETDTQYF. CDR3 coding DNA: TGCGCCAGCAGCTTCCTACAGGGAGAGACAGATACGCAGTATTTT.

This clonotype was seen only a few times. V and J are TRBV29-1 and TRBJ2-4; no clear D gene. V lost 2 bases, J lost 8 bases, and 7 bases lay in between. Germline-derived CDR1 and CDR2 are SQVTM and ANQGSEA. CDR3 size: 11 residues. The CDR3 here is CSVERADIQYF. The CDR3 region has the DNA TGCAGCGTTGAAAGGGCGGACATTCAGTACTTC.

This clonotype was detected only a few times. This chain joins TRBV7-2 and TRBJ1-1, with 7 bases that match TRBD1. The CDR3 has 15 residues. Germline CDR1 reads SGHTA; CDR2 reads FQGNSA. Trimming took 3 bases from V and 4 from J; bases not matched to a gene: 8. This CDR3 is CASSFGAGGTTEAFF. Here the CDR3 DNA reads TGTGCCAGCAGCTTTGGCGCAGGGGGGACCACTGAAGCTTTCTTT.